The 17 T cell receptor beta chains presented below share a single source sample, sequenced in a study of cytomegalovirus exposure and HLA in healthy donors. Both 60 Vbeta primers and 13 Jbeta primers went into the PCR. Sequencing used immunoSEQ multiplex PCR; TCRdb keeps in-frame clones, though not all of them. The table includes 120,000 or so clones, around three quarters detected once. Material: PBMCs. Source of these receptors: a man aged 30 to 45 in good health and CMV-seropositive.

The chain uses TRBV7-9 and TRBJ2-7; 7 positions agree with TRBD1. V lost 3 bases, J lost 5 bases, and 13 bases stayed unmatched. The CDR3 is 16 amino acids. Germline values: CDR1 SEHNR, CDR2 FQNEAQ (reference sequence). The CDR3 reads CASSFSTRGLMNEQYF. The CDR3 DNA reads as TGTGCCAGCAGCTTCTCTACGAGGGGGCTAATGAACGAGCAGTACTTC.

The chain is built from TRBV18 and TRBJ2-5; possible D gene TRBD1, 6 bases. Germline V CDR1 and CDR2: KGHSH, LQKENI. Trimming took off 4 bases at V and 3 bases at J, with 9 bases between the two ends. The CDR3 is made up of 13 amino acids. CDR3 protein: CASSRNREETQYF. DNA of the CDR3: TGTGCCAGCTCACGGAACAGGGAAGAGACCCAGTACTTC.

The J gene is TRBJ2-3, the V gene TRBV13; a weak D match, TRBD2 (6 bases). Trimming took 4 bases from V and 2 from J, leaving 16 bases between them. The CDR3 extends over 16 amino acids. Germline V gene data show CDR1 as PRHDT and CDR2 as FYEKMQ (reference sequence). CDR3 DNA: TGTGCCAGCAGCTCCGGCGTGGGACTGATCACAGATACGCAGTATTTT. It encodes CASSSGVGLITDTQYF.

This chain joins TRBV28 and TRBJ2-7; 9 bases agree with TRBD2. Germline-derived CDR1 and CDR2 are MDHEN and SYDVKM. V gave up 3 bases and J gave up 6 bases; unmatched junction bases: 6. This CDR3 spans 14 amino acids. Here the CDR3 reads CASSFSGTSPEQYF. CDR3 nucleotides: TGTGCCAGCAGTTTTTCTGGGACTAGCCCCGAGCAGTACTTC.

The chain joins TRBV20-1 to TRBJ1-2; tentative D call: TRBD1 (5 bases). Germline-derived CDR1 and CDR2 are DFQATT and SNEGSKA (reference sequence). V lost 4 bases and J lost 5, with 8 bases in between. This CDR3 has 11 amino acids. CDR3 in DNA: TGCAGTGCTAAGACAGTATATGGCTACACCTTC. The encoded protein is CSAKTVYGYTF.

The count of this clone is one. The gene calls are TRBV7-3 and TRBJ2-1; the match to TRBD1 covers 7 bases. The CDR3 loop spans 15 amino acids. Germline CDR1 SGHTA, CDR2 FQGTGA. V was pared by 0 bases and J by 7 bases, with 6 bases of the junction left unmatched. The CDR3 region is CASSLTRQGKNEQFF. The CDR3 DNA follows: TGTGCCAGCAGCTTAACACGACAGGGTAAGAATGAGCAGTTCTTC.

This clone was seen only a few times. The V call is TRBV5-1, the J call TRBJ2-7, with 8 bases that match TRBD1. In germline, CDR1 is SGHRS, CDR2 YFSETQ. CDR3 length: 14 amino acids. The V and J ends lost 8 bases and 5 bases, in that order; junction bases with no gene match: 12. CDR3 DNA: TGCGCCAGTCGAATTGTTCCGACAGGGGACGAGCAGTACTTC. This encodes CASRIVPTGDEQYF. Filled out from reference TRBV5-1 and TRBJ2-7, the complete variable domain reads KAGVTQTPRYLIKTRGQQVTLSCSPISGHRSVSWYQQTPGQGLQFLFEYFSETQRNKGNFPGRFSGRQFSNSRSEMNVSTLELGDSALYLCASRIVPTGDEQYFGPGTRLTVT.

On this clone itself: In the same sample, other DNA sequences code for this CDR3. The chain joins TRBV4-1 to TRBJ2-2, with 12 nucleotides matching TRBD2. This CDR3 comprises 20 residues. J was trimmed by 5 bases and V by 3 bases; bases with no gene match: 16. The germline V gene encodes CDR1 MGHRA and CDR2 YSYEKL. CDR3 residues: CASSHPGLAGGLGLTGELFF. In DNA form, the CDR3 reads TGCGCCAGCAGCCATCCGGGGCTAGCGGGGGGGCTGGGTCTGACCGGGGAGCTGTTTTTT.

The gene calls are TRBV5-1 and TRBJ2-2; 8 bases are shared with TRBD2. Trimming at V came to 0 bases and at J to 3 bases, leaving 1 base not matched to a gene. The CDR3 spans 15 residues. The V gene's germline CDR1 is SGHRS and CDR2 YFSETQ. CDR3 in DNA: TGCGCCAGCAGCTTGGCACTAGCGGACACCGGGGAGCTGTTTTTT. Its protein product is CASSLALADTGELFF.

This sequence joins TRBV27 and TRBJ2-7; TRBD1 matches 9 bases. The trim removed 5 bases at V and 3 bases at J, leaving 8 bases unmatched. The CDR3 has 15 amino acids. The germline gives CDR1 MNHEY, CDR2 SMNVEV (reference sequence). The CDR3 DNA reads TGTGCCAGCAGTCGCCGGGACAGGGAGGGCTACGAGCAGTACTTC. It yields the protein CASSRRDREGYEQYF.

The chain couples TRBV9 to TRBJ2-2; D is possibly TRBD1 (6 bases). Germline CDR1 reads SGDLS; CDR2 reads YYNGEE. The V end was cut by 4 bases, the J end by 3 bases, with 13 bases between. The CDR3 spans 15 residues. The CDR3 sequence: CASSPRQVYTGELFF. CDR3 bases: TGTGCCAGCAGCCCCCGACAGGTTTACACCGGGGAGCTGTTTTTT. The variable domain in full, with the rest retrieved from reference TRBV9 and TRBJ2-2, is DSGVTQTPKHLITATGQRVTLRCSPRSGDLSVYWYQQSLDQGLQFLIQYYNGEERAKGNILERFSAQQFPDLHSELNLSSLELGDSALYFCASSPRQVYTGELFFGEGSRLTVL.

This sequence joins TRBV19 and TRBJ1-5, with D possibly matching TRBD1 (5 bases). V was cut by 4 bases and J by 1 base, with 11 bases left in between. The CDR3 is 15 amino acids. Germline V gene sequence: CDR1 LNHDA, CDR2 SQIVND (reference sequence). CDR3 coding DNA: TGTGCCAGTAGTAAGGGGCGGCGGAGCAATCAGCCCCAGCATTTT. Encoded protein: CASSKGRRSNQPQHF.

V is TRBV5-1 and J is TRBJ1-2, with no clear D. The V end was cut by 1 base, the J end by 8 bases, with 9 bases between. CDR3 length: 12 residues. Germline V gene data show CDR1 as SGHRS and CDR2 as YFSETQ. In nucleotides, the CDR3 is TGCGCCAGCAGCTTGACAGATTTCGGCTACACCTTC. This translates into CASSLTDFGYTF.

The sample holds one count of this clone. The chain is built from TRBV6-1 and TRBJ2-7; perhaps TRBD1 as D (6 bases). This CDR3 is built from 12 residues. Trimming removed 2 bases at V and 5 bases at J, with 7 bases between. CDR1 MNHNS and CDR2 SASEGT come from the germline V gene. This CDR3 is CASSEHRDEQYF. The CDR3 DNA reads TGTGCCAGCAGTGAACACAGGGACGAGCAGTACTTC.

V usage is TRBV4-3 and J usage is TRBJ1-5; D gene ambiguous. Germline CDR1 LGHNA, CDR2 YSLEER. V dropped 4 bases and J dropped 5 bases, with 9 bases sitting between them. CDR3 length equals 13 residues. CDR3 nucleotides: TGCGCCAGCAGCCGGGCCTTGGATCAGCCCCAGCATTTT. Its protein product is CASSRALDQPQHF.

The rearrangement links TRBV29-1 to TRBJ1-2; 7 bases are a match to TRBD1. The V gene's germline CDR1 is SQVTM and CDR2 ANQGSEA. J was trimmed by 0 bases and V by 3 bases; bases with no gene match: 10. CDR3 length equals 16 residues. The CDR3 coding sequence is TGCAGCGTTGACCTTTGGACAGGCGAGACTAACTATGGCTACACCTTC. Translated, it gives CSVDLWTGETNYGYTF.

J is TRBJ1-5 and V is TRBV6-1; 9 positions agree with TRBD1. CDR1 and CDR2 (germline): MNHNS, SASEGT. The J segment lost 7 bases and the V segment lost 5 bases, leaving 3 bases of the junction unmatched. The CDR3 runs 13 residues. CDR3 in DNA: TGTGCCAGCAGTACAGGGGGCGCCCAGCCCCAGCATTTT. Translated: CASSTGGAQPQHF.